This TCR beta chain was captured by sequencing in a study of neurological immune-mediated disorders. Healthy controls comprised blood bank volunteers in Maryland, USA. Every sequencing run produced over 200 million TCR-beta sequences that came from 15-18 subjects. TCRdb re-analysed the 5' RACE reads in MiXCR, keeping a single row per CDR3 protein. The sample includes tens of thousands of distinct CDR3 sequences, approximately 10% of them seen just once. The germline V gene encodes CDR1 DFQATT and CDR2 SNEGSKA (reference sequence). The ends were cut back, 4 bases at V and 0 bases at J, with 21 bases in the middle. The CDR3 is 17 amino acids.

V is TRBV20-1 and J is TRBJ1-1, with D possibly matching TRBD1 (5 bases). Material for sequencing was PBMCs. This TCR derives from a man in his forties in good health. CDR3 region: CSANRKGPSPLNTEAFF. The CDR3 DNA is TGCAGTGCTAATCGGAAGGGACCCTCCCCGCTGAACACTGAAGCTTTCTTT.